One sample yielded the 8 T cell receptor beta chains listed below, sequenced in a study of cytomegalovirus exposure and HLA in healthy donors. PCR used 60 Vbeta primers and 13 Jbeta primers. Measured with immunoSEQ multiplex PCR; TCRdb has only the in-frame clones, and not every one. The data contain some 150,000 clones, roughly 82% of them singletons. The sequenced sample consisted of PBMCs. The receptors were gathered from a young man in good health and CMV-seropositive.

V is TRBV27 and J is TRBJ2-3; 7 nucleotides line up with TRBD2. J was trimmed by 0 bases and V by 8 bases; bases with no gene match: 5. Germline CDR1 reads MNHEY; CDR2 reads SMNVEV (reference sequence). CDR3 length equals 14 residues. CDR3 protein: CASLPAGSTDTQYF. In nucleotides, the CDR3 is TGTGCCAGCCTTCCAGCGGGGAGCACAGATACGCAGTATTTT.

This clone came up a few times. The chain joins TRBV6-5 to TRBJ2-1, with TRBD1 as a possible D gene (6 bases). This CDR3 is built from 14 residues. CDR1 MNHEY and CDR2 SVGAGI come from the germline V gene. V shed 6 bases and J shed 3 bases, with 12 bases lying between them. The DNA for the CDR3 is TGTGCCAGCAGCCACGAGGGGGACTACAATGAGCAGTTCTTC. It codes for CASSHEGDYNEQFF.

This clone was picked up one time. The chain links TRBV7-8 to TRBJ1-1; 7 bases are a match to TRBD1. J was trimmed by 11 bases and V by 4 bases; bases with no gene match: 13. The CDR3 sequence is 14 residues long. Germline lookup yields CDR1 SGHVS and CDR2 FQNEAQ. The CDR3 reads CASSSYGQVVRAFF. In nucleotides, the CDR3 is TGTGCCAGCAGCTCGTACGGACAGGTGGTGAGGGCTTTCTTT.

The chain recombines TRBV7-9 with TRBJ2-1, with D perhaps TRBD2 (6 bases). Germline CDR1 is SEHNR and CDR2 is FQNEAQ (reference sequence). This CDR3 comprises 16 residues. Trimming took 5 bases from V and 4 from J, leaving 18 bases between them. CDR3 sequence (DNA): TGTGCCAGCAGCAGGGACTCCTGGACTATATACAATGAGCAGTTCTTC. Translation: CASSRDSWTIYNEQFF.

The chain joins TRBV5-1 to TRBJ2-2, with D perhaps TRBD1 (8 bases). Trimming cost V 4 bases and J 5 bases, with 15 bases left between them. The CDR3 spans 15 residues. Germline lookup yields CDR1 SGHRS and CDR2 YFSETQ. Here the CDR3 reads CASSQTGGGTGELFF. CDR3 bases: TGCGCCAGCAGCCAAACAGGGGGGGGAACCGGGGAGCTGTTTTTT.

The chain links TRBV28 to TRBJ2-7; 9 bases are shared with TRBD2. The CDR3 covers 18 residues. Germline CDR1 reads MDHEN; CDR2 reads SYDVKM. V shed 5 bases, J shed 5 bases, and the junction held 19 bases outside the gene matches. The CDR3, as DNA: TGTGCCAGCAGTCCCCTGGGGGTAGCGGGAGTGCTCTTGGACGAGCAGTACTTC. Translating gives CASSPLGVAGVLLDEQYF.

V usage is TRBV5-6 and J usage is TRBJ2-7; TRBD1 aligns across 9 bases. The V and J ends lost 4 bases and 5 bases, in that order; junction bases with no gene match: 10. The CDR3 consists of 15 residues. Germline CDR1 SGHDT, CDR2 YYEEEE. For the CDR3, the DNA is TGTGCCAGCAGCCGTCGGGACAGGGCTCCGGACGAGCAGTACTTC. This translates into CASSRRDRAPDEQYF.

In DNA, the CDR3 is TGTGCCAGCAGAGGTACGGGACAGACTTTCAATCAGCCCCAGCATTTT. Its protein product is CASRGTGQTFNQPQHF. The chain joins TRBV6-6 to TRBJ1-5, with TRBD1 identical over 7 bases. J lost 3 bases, V lost 6 bases, and 11 bases had no gene match. The CDR3 sequence is 16 residues long. Germline V gene lookup returns CDR1 MNHNY and CDR2 SVGAGI (reference sequence).